The source of this TCR beta chain is a study of control samples from healthy donors and cancer patients. TCRdb's copy holds only in-frame clones and misses some; the assay was immunoSEQ multiplex PCR. The sample shows 150,000 to 200,000 clones, around 90% of them seen only once. Germline V gives CDR1 MGHRA, CDR2 YSYEKL. The junction had 9 bases not matched to a gene; V was cut back by 4 bases and J by 7 bases. This CDR3 has 17 residues. Sequencing used blood. The V and J genes are TRBV4-1 and TRBJ2-1, with 14 bases fitting TRBD2. The sequence came from a woman in her twenties or thirties in good health. The CDR3 region is CASSRTRLAGGVNEQFF. The CDR3 coding sequence is TGCGCCAGCAGCCGCACCCGACTAGCGGGAGGGGTAAATGAGCAGTTCTTC.